This TCR beta chain emerged from a study of CD8 T cells in Susac syndrome. Random hexamers were used to reverse transcribe roughly 0.45 to 1 ug of RNA. The immunoSEQ assay covered 54 Vbeta and 13 Jbeta segments for CDR3. Each CDR3 protein gets one entry after TCRdb re-called the immunoSEQ multiplex PCR reads with MiXCR. The sample gives some 120,000 distinct CDR3 sequences, about nine tenths of which show up once; 0.13% to 0.15% is in the top ten. High-throughput TCR beta sequencing covered peripheral CD8+ and CD4+ T cells. Healthy donors, matched for age and sex, constituted the control group. From germline, CDR1 is SGHTA and CDR2 FQGNSA. This CDR3 region has 14 residues. The V end lost 7 bases, the J end lost 4 bases, and 14 bases lay between the germline ends.

The clonotype originates from a human donor in good health. Sequencing was performed on CD4+ T cells from PBMCs. The chain uses TRBV7-2 and TRBJ2-1; a possible D gene is TRBD1 (7 bases). The CDR3: CASTQGGGYNEQFF. In nucleotides, the CDR3 is TGTGCCAGCACCCAGGGGGGCGGGTACAATGAGCAGTTCTTC.